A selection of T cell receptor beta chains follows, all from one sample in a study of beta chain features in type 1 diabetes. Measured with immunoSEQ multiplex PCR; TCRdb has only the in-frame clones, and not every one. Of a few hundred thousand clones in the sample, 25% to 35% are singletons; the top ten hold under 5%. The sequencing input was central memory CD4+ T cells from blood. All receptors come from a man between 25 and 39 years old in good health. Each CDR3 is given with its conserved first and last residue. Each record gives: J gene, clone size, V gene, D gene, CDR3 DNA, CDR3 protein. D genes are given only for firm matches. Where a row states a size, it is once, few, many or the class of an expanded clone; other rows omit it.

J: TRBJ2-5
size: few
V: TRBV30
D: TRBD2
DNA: TGTGCCTGGAGTTACAGCGGGGGGCCTGGATGGCAAGAGACCCAGTACTTC
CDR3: CAWSYSGGPGWQETQYF

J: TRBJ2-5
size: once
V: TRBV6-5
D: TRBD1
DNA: TGTGCCAGCTGCCCGGGACAGGGGAGGTTGGAGACCCAGTACTTC
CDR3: CASCPGQGRLETQYF

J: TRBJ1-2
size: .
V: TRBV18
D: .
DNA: TGTGCCAGCTCACTACAGGGAAGTGACTATGGCTACACCTTC
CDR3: CASSLQGSDYGYTF

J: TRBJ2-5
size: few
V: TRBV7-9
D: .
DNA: TGTGCCAGCAGCTCCCAAGGTGGGGCAGCTCAAGAGACCCAGTACTTC
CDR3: CASSSQGGAAQETQYF

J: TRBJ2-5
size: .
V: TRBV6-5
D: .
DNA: TGTGCCAGCACGGTGGCAGGCTTGGAGACCCAGTACTTC
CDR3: CASTVAGLETQYF

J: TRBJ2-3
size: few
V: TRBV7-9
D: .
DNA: TGTGCCAGCAGCGTCACAGGGATAGGCACAGATACGCAGTATTTT
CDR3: CASSVTGIGTDTQYF

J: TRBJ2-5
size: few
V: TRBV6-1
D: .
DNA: TGTGCCACCGCCGCAGGGGTGAAAGAGACCCAGTACTTC
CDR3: CATAAGVKETQYF

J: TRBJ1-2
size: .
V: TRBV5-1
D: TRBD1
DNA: TGCGCCAGCAGCTCCGGACAGGGAGAGGGATACGGCGGCTACACCTTC
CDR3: CASSSGQGEGYGGYTF

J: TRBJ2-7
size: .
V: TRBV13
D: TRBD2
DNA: TGTGCCAGCAGTCCCCGCGGGGGGCTAGCGGGAGTCTACGAGCAGTACTTC
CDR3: CASSPRGGLAGVYEQYF

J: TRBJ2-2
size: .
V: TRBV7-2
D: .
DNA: TGTGCCAGCAGCTTCATGACAGTTCAGAACACCGGGGAGCTGTTTTTT
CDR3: CASSFMTVQNTGELFF

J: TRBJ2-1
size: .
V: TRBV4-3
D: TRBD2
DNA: TGCGCCAGCAGCCAAGGACCGGGAGGGGTTTACGAGCAGTTCTTC
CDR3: CASSQGPGGVYEQFF

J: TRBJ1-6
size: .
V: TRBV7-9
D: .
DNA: TGTGCCAGCAGCTCCCCCCGCGGGGGACTTTTAGCACCCCTCCACTTT
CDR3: CASSSPRGGLLAPLHF

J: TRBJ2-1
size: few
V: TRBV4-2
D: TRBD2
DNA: TGTGCCAGCAGCCAAGGTGCGGGGGGGCCGATCAATGAGCAGTTCTTC
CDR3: CASSQGAGGPINEQFF

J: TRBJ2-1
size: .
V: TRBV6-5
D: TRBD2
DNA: TGTGCCAGCAGTCGACGGGGGGATGAGCAGTTCTTC
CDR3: CASSRRGDEQFF

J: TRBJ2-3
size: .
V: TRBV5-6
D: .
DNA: TGTGCCAGCAGCTTAGGAAGGGTAGGCACGCAGTATTTT
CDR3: CASSLGRVGTQYF

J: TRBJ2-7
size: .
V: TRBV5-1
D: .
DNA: TGCGCCAGCAGCGTAACTTCAGGGGCGCGCGAGCAGTACTTC
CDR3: CASSVTSGAREQYF

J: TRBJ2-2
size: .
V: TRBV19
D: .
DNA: TGTGCCAGTAGTCCCGGAGAAGGGGAGCTGTTTTTT
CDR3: CASSPGEGELFF

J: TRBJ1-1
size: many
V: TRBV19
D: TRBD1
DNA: TGTGCCAGTAGTCGAGCCGGGACAGGGAACGCTGAAGCTTTCTTT
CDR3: CASSRAGTGNAEAFF

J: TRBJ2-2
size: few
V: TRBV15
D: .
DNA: TGTGCCACCAGCAGTGGGGACGGCGGAACCGGGGAGCTGTTTTTT
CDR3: CATSSGDGGTGELFF

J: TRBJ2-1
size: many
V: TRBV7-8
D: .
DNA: TGTGCCAGCAGCCCGCCGACTAGAGATGAGCAGTTCTTC
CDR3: CASSPPTRDEQFF

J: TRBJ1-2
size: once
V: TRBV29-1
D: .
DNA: TGCAGCGTTTTCAGCGAGAAGATTCGGGGCTACACCTTC
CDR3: CSVFSEKIRGYTF

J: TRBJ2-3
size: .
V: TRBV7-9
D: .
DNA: TGTGCCAGCAGCTCACAAGGGGCTGCCGCAGATACGCAGTATTTT
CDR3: CASSSQGAAADTQYF

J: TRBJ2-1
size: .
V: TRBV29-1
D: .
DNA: TGCAGCCTCCGGGGGTCAGCCTACAATGAGCAGTTCTTC
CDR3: CSLRGSAYNEQFF

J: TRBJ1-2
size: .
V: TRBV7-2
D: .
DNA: TGTGCCAGCAGCTCAAACGACGGGAACTATGGCTACACCTTC
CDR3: CASSSNDGNYGYTF

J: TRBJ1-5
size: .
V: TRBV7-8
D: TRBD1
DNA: TGTGCCAGCAGCTTGATGGGACAGTCGATCGAACCCCAGCATTTT
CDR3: CASSLMGQSIEPQHF

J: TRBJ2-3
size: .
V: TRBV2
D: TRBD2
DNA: TGTGCCAGCAACCAACTAGCGGGGGAGACGCAGTATTTT
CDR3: CASNQLAGETQYF

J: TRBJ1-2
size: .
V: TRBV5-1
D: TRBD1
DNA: TGCGCCAGCAGCCCCCTCGAGAAGCGGGACAGCTATGGCTACACCTTC
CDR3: CASSPLEKRDSYGYTF

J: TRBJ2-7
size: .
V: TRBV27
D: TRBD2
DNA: TGTGCCAGCAGGCTAGCGGGAACCAAGTCCGGCGAGCAGTACTTC
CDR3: CASRLAGTKSGEQYF